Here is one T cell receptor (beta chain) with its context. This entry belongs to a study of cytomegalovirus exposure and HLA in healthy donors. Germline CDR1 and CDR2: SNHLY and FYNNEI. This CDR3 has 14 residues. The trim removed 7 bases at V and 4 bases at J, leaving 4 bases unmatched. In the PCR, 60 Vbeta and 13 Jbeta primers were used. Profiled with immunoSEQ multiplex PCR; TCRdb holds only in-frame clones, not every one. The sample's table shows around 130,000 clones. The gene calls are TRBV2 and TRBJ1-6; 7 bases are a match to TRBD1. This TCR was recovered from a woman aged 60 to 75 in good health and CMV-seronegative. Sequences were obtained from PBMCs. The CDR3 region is CASTGDSYNSPLHF. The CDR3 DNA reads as TGTGCCAGCACCGGGGACAGTTATAATTCACCCCTCCACTTT.